This TCR beta chain was found in a study of OX40 agonist ivuxolimab in advanced cancers. Whole-study context: All patients had ivuxolimab intravenously every 2 weeks at 0.01 to 10 mg/kg.

Using immunoSEQ multiplex PCR, the repertoire was profiled, and TCRdb retains in-frame clones only, with some absent. The repertoire holds about 69,000 clones, with 70% to 90% as singletons. Germline loops: CDR1 GTSNPN, CDR2 SVGIG (reference sequence). The CDR3 spans 13 residues. The J segment lost 4 bases and the V segment lost 7 bases, leaving 8 bases of the junction unmatched. The sequence came from an adult with an advanced solid tumor such as melanoma, head and neck, liver or kidney cancer. This chain connects TRBV30 to TRBJ2-5; 8 bases are a match to TRBD2. This sample comprised CD4+ or CD8+ T cells sorted from blood, obtained in a trial of the OX40 agonist ivuxolimab. The CDR3 sequence is CALSGSWGETQYF. CDR3 in DNA: TGTGCCTTGAGCGGGAGTTGGGGAGAGACCCAGTACTTC. The full variable domain, in which reference TRBV30 and TRBJ2-5 provide the parts outside the CDR3, is SQTIHQWPATLVQPVGSPLSLECTVEGTSNPNLYWYRQAAGRGLQLLFYSVGIGQISSEVPQNLSASRPQDRQFILSSKKLLLSDSGFYLCALSGSWGETQYFGPGTRLLVL.